This entry lists 13 T cell receptor beta chains sequenced from one sample in a study of beta chain features in type 1 diabetes. Notes on the study in general: TCRB CDR3s were moderately but significantly shorter in Type 1 diabetes patients in all four CD4+ subsets.

Of the isolated RNA, all was reverse transcribed, and so the sequenced material was expressed TCRB transcripts. Sequencing was performed with immunoSEQ multiplex PCR; in TCRdb, only in-frame clones are kept and a portion is missing. This sample carries a few hundred thousand clones, 10% to 15% of them seen once, and the ten largest clones take around 0.0099%. These TCRs are of unknown antigen specificity. The sample taken for sequencing was naive CD4+ T cells from blood. The receptors were gathered from a woman under 30 with type 1 diabetes.

The chain couples TRBV9 to TRBJ2-2; D call uncertain. The CDR3 is 16 amino acids. The germline gives CDR1 SGDLS, CDR2 YYNGEE. V was pared by 0 bases and J by 4 bases, with 13 bases between. For the CDR3, the DNA is TGTGCCAGCAGCGTAGATCGTCAGGCGCGCACCGGGGAGCTGTTTTTT. This codes for CASSVDRQARTGELFF. Using reference TRBV9 and TRBJ2-2 for the parts outside the CDR3, the full variable domain is DSGVTQTPKHLITATGQRVTLRCSPRSGDLSVYWYQQSLDQGLQFLIQYYNGEERAKGNILERFSAQQFPDLHSELNLSSLELGDSALYFCASSVDRQARTGELFFGEGSRLTVL.

This clone turned up a few times. The chain recombines TRBV5-1 with TRBJ2-1; TRBD2 agrees at 9 bases. The CDR3 extends over 14 amino acids. CDR1 and CDR2 from the germline V gene are SGHRS and YFSETQ. The V segment lost 6 bases and the J segment 7 bases; nucleotides outside the gene matches: 8. CDR3 coding DNA: TGCGCCAGCATAAGGGTAGCGGGGGAAAATGAGCAGTTCTTC. This encodes CASIRVAGENEQFF.

This clone was seen only a few times. The rearrangement links TRBV2 to TRBJ2-5; tentatively, D is TRBD2 (6 bases). CDR1 SNHLY and CDR2 FYNNEI come from the germline V gene. V lost 8 bases, J lost 4 bases, and 14 bases lay in between. There are 13 residues in the CDR3. The DNA of the CDR3 is TGTGCCAGCCAACGGGAGACGAGAGAGACCCAGTACTTC. This codes for CASQRETRETQYF.

This clone has a handful of counts. DNA of the CDR3: TGCGCCAGCAGTCAGACTAGCGGGGCTCAAGAGACCCAGTACTTC. This sequence encodes CASSQTSGAQETQYF. V usage is TRBV23-1 and J usage is TRBJ2-5; 11 bases match TRBD2. TRBV23-1 is noted as an ORF with a role that remains uncertain. J was trimmed by 2 bases and V by 3 bases; bases with no gene match: 2. This CDR3 is 15 amino acids long.

DNA for the CDR3: TGTGCCAGCAGCTACCTAGCGGGAGCCGACAATGAGCAGTTCTTC. It translates to CASSYLAGADNEQFF. The V gene is TRBV7-2, the J gene TRBJ2-1, with 10 bases fitting TRBD2. Trimming took 4 bases from V and 5 from J; bases not matched to a gene: 5. Germline V gene lookup returns CDR1 SGHTA and CDR2 FQGNSA. CDR3 size: 15 residues.

In this sample, this clone turned up a few times. Other DNA sequences in this specimen translate into the identical CDR3. This rearrangement joins TRBV7-2 to TRBJ1-5; 8 bases map to TRBD1. Germline V gene data show CDR1 as SGHTA and CDR2 as FQGNSA. The trim removed 5 bases at V and 4 bases at J, leaving 1 base unmatched. The CDR3 consists of 13 residues. CDR3 nucleotide sequence: TGTGCCAGCAGCCGACAGGGGAATCAGCCCCAGCATTTT. Amino acids: CASSRQGNQPQHF.

The chain recombines TRBV7-8 with TRBJ2-1, with 12 bases aligning to TRBD2. The CDR3 length is 16 residues. With 7 bases clipped from V and 5 bases from J, the junction kept 9 bases outside the gene matches. Germline V gene data show CDR1 as SGHVS and CDR2 as FQNEAQ. CDR3 nucleotides: TGTGCCAGCAACGGACTAGCGGGACCGGGGCACAATGAGCAGTTCTTC. Residues: CASNGLAGPGHNEQFF.

The rearrangement links TRBV2 to TRBJ1-6; 9 bases align to TRBD1. This CDR3 has 15 residues. Trimming at V came to 1 base and at J to 7 bases, leaving 2 bases not matched to a gene. In germline, CDR1 is SNHLY, CDR2 FYNNEI. The CDR3 sequence is CASSEDRGLNSPLHF. CDR3 coding DNA: TGTGCCAGCAGTGAAGACAGGGGGCTGAATTCACCCCTCCACTTT.

The chain recombines TRBV19 with TRBJ1-5; TRBD1 matches 10 bases. Germline trimming cut 7 bases from V and 2 bases from J; bases unmatched to any gene: 11. This CDR3 region has 17 residues. CDR1 is LNHDA, CDR2 SQIVND, per germline (reference sequence). CDR3 amino acids: CASTTGTGAGGNQPQHF. The CDR3 nucleotides are TGTGCCAGTACTACCGGGACAGGGGCTGGAGGCAATCAGCCCCAGCATTTT.

Only a few counts were recorded for this clone. The chain has TRBV23-1 and TRBJ2-7; D might be TRBD1 (6 bases). TRBV23-1 is given ORF status, its function remaining uncertain. The CDR3 sequence is 16 residues long. Trimming pared 8 bases from V and 3 bases from J, leaving 23 bases between. The CDR3 bases are TGCGCCAGCGGCATCAACAGGGTGGGCCTCCACTACGAGCAGTACTTC. Its protein product is CASGINRVGLHYEQYF.

CDR3 amino acids: CASSTGPSGANVLTF. In nucleotides, the CDR3 is TGCGCCAGCAGCACAGGGCCCTCTGGGGCCAACGTCCTGACTTTC. This chain connects TRBV5-1 to TRBJ2-6, with D possibly TRBD1 on 6 matching bases. The length of the CDR3 is 15 residues. The germline V and J ends were trimmed by 4 bases and 0 bases, with 8 bases remaining between them. Germline V CDR1 and CDR2: SGHRS, YFSETQ.

This clone was counted only a few times. The rearrangement uses TRBV9 and TRBJ2-5, with a tentative D call TRBD1 (6 bases). This CDR3 has 15 residues. The germline V and J ends were trimmed by 3 bases and 7 bases, with 19 bases remaining between them. The V gene's germline CDR1 is SGDLS and CDR2 YYNGEE. The chain's CDR3 is CASSGLTGGGGTQYF. CDR3 nucleotides: TGTGCCAGCAGCGGATTGACAGGAGGTGGCGGGACCCAGTACTTC. Full variable domain (outside the CDR3, taken from reference TRBV9 and TRBJ2-5): DSGVTQTPKHLITATGQRVTLRCSPRSGDLSVYWYQQSLDQGLQFLIQYYNGEERAKGNILERFSAQQFPDLHSELNLSSLELGDSALYFCASSGLTGGGGTQYFGPGTRLLVL.

This clone was observed a handful of times. V is TRBV4-3 and J is TRBJ1-6; a possible D gene is TRBD1 (5 bases). Per germline, CDR1 LGHNA and CDR2 YSLEER. The V and J ends lost 4 bases and 10 bases respectively, with 11 bases between them. CDR3 length equals 13 residues. CDR3 bases: TGCGCCAGCAGCCTTAGGGGTGGCTCACCCCTCCACTTT. Encoded protein: CASSLRGGSPLHF.